Below, 3 T cell receptor beta chains from the same sample are listed, as sequenced in a study of blood T cell repertoires in COVID-19 (dated by TCRdb to the early 2020s). The library was produced with the immunoSEQ multiplex PCR assay. TCRdb took over this immuneACCESS table, retaining in-frame rearrangements with V and J assigned. Such tables are incomplete; in checked studies, under half of the missing clones stem from an unresolved V gene, and the remainder is unexplained. This sample gives some 240,000 clones in total; 82% of them show up just once. The ten top clones hold 5.2% of the sample. The specimen was peripheral blood. These receptor sequences come from a woman in her 70s with COVID-19, enrolled during active disease.

The rearrangement joins TRBV7-8 to TRBJ1-5; D is ambiguous. Germline CDR1 SGHVS, CDR2 FQNEAQ. V lost 5 bases and J lost 4, with 9 bases in between. CDR3 length equals 13 residues. CDR3 protein: CASSTRENQPQHF. In DNA, the CDR3 is TGTGCCAGCAGCACCCGGGAAAATCAGCCCCAGCATTTT.

CDR3 nucleotide sequence: TGCGCCAGCAGCCAACAGGGGCGCTTAGGGGAGACCCAGTACTTC. It specifies CASSQQGRLGETQYF. The rearrangement joins TRBV4-1 to TRBJ2-5; perhaps TRBD1 as D (6 bases). Per germline, CDR1 MGHRA and CDR2 YSYEKL. Trimming shortened V by 2 bases and J by 5 bases, and 15 bases separated the two germline ends. The CDR3 has 15 amino acids.

The chain joins TRBV19 to TRBJ1-2; TRBD1 aligns across 9 bases. Germline V lookup: CDR1 LNHDA, CDR2 SQIVND (reference sequence). The CDR3 spans 12 residues. The J segment lost 8 bases and the V segment lost 6 bases, leaving 4 bases of the junction unmatched. CDR3 in DNA: TGTGCCAGTAGGGACAGGGGACAAGGCTACACCTTC. Amino acid sequence: CASRDRGQGYTF.